What follows is one T cell receptor (beta chain) and its context. Its target is not known. The sample originates from a study of post-analysis software for immune sequencing data. From germline, CDR1 is KGHSH and CDR2 LQKENI. Trimming removed 4 bases from V and 0 bases from J, with 5 bases in between. The CDR3 is 13 residues long. Unique molecular identifiers featured in each of the TCR beta cDNA libraries. TCRdb reanalysed the PCR reads using MiXCR and keeps one entry per CDR3 protein. The sample holds approximately 660,000 distinct CDR3 sequences, 55% to 70% seen once. Study-level points and caveats: In patients, TRBV5-6, TRBV5-1 and TRBV20-1 belonged to four or five TRBV segments found more frequently than in controls.

The sequence was collected from a girl under 10 years old with multiple sclerosis. Specimen: blood. V gene TRBV18 combines with J gene TRBJ2-3; no clear D. The CDR3 sequence is CASSRPSTDTQYF. The DNA of the CDR3 is TGTGCCAGCTCACGCCCCAGCACAGATACGCAGTATTTT.